These 15 T cell receptor beta chains share one sample of origin, sequenced in a study of beta chain features in type 1 diabetes. Expressed TCRB transcripts were sequenced because the isolated RNA had all been reverse transcribed beforehand. The assay was immunoSEQ multiplex PCR, and TCRdb's table has in-frame clones only and misses some. The sample has hundreds of thousands of clones, approximately 10% seen once. What was sequenced was naive CD4+ T cells from blood. These TCRs come from a woman under 30 in good health.

The gene calls are TRBV6-6 and TRBJ2-2; 8 bases fit TRBD1. CDR1 and CDR2 (germline): MNHNY, SVGAGI (reference sequence). This CDR3 spans 15 amino acids. Trimming at V came to 5 bases and at J to 0 bases, leaving 2 bases not matched to a gene. CDR3 residues: CASSRGQANTGELFF. The CDR3, as DNA: TGTGCCAGCAGTAGGGGACAGGCGAACACCGGGGAGCTGTTTTTT.

This clone was observed at least ten times. The CDR3, as DNA: TGTGCCTGGAGTCTGGGCGGGAGTCGAGAGACCCAGTACTTC. Translated: CAWSLGGSRETQYF. This chain connects TRBV30 to TRBJ2-5, with 7 bases that match TRBD2. Germline V gives CDR1 GTSNPN, CDR2 SVGIG (reference sequence). The J segment lost 4 bases and the V segment lost 2 bases, leaving 7 bases of the junction unmatched. The CDR3 contains 14 residues.

This clone was recorded a few times. The V gene is TRBV7-2, the J gene TRBJ2-1; D remains ambiguous. CDR1 is SGHTA and CDR2 is FQGNSA in the germline V gene. The CDR3 covers 12 residues. V lost 5 bases and J 8 bases, leaving 10 bases between the germline ends. CDR3 coding DNA: TGTGCCAGCAGCCTACCTACCTATGAGCAGTTCTTC. Its translation: CASSLPTYEQFF. The whole variable domain, remainder taken from reference TRBV7-2 and TRBJ2-1, is GAGVSQSPSNKVTEKGKDVELRCDPISGHTALYWYRQSLGQGLEFLIYFQGNSAPDKSGLPSDRFSAERTGGSVSTLTIQRTQQEDSAVYLCASSLPTYEQFFGPGTRLTVL.

In its sample, this clone was seen a few times. The chain links TRBV6-6 to TRBJ1-5; perhaps TRBD1 as D (5 bases). The CDR3 covers 16 residues. CDR1 and CDR2 (germline): MNHNY, SVGAGI (reference sequence). The V end was cut by 2 bases, the J end by 5 bases, with 16 bases between. DNA for the CDR3: TGTGCCAGCAGTTACAACGCAGGGCGGGTCGATCAGCCCCAGCATTTT. Translation gives CASSYNAGRVDQPQHF.

The chain employs TRBV7-9 and TRBJ2-5; D is unresolved. Germline CDR1 is SEHNR and CDR2 is FQNEAQ (reference sequence). Trimming removed 3 bases from V and 4 bases from J, with 6 bases in between. The CDR3 runs to 12 residues. In nucleotides, the CDR3 is TGTGCCAGCAGCTTTACCCGAGAGACCCAGTACTTC. Translated, it gives CASSFTRETQYF. The full variable domain, with the rest looked up from reference TRBV7-9 and TRBJ2-5, is DTGVSQNPRHKITKRGQNVTFRCDPISEHNRLYWYRQTLGQGPEFLTYFQNEAQLEKSRLLSDRFSAERPKGSFSTLEIQRTEQGDSAMYLCASSFTRETQYFGPGTRLLVL.

In this sample, this clone turned up a few times. This chain links TRBV27 with TRBJ2-2; unclear D gene. The V and J ends lost 7 bases and 0 bases respectively, with 9 bases between them. The CDR3 sequence is 14 residues long. Germline loops: CDR1 MNHEY, CDR2 SMNVEV (reference sequence). The chain's CDR3 is CASKQLANTGELFF. The CDR3 coding sequence is TGTGCCAGCAAACAGCTCGCGAACACCGGGGAGCTGTTTTTT.

The chain couples TRBV10-3 to TRBJ2-3; 7 positions match TRBD2. The CDR3 covers 14 residues. V lost 8 bases, J lost 2 bases, and 7 bases stayed unmatched. Looked up from germline, CDR1 is ENHRY and CDR2 is SYGVKD. CDR3 bases: TGTGCCATCGGGGCTAGCGGCCCCACAGATACGCAGTATTTT. It encodes CAIGASGPTDTQYF.

The chain's CDR3 is CATSPEHPGTSNQPQHF. In DNA, the CDR3 is TGTGCCACCAGCCCAGAGCACCCCGGAACTAGCAATCAGCCCCAGCATTTT. The chain couples TRBV15 to TRBJ1-5; D gene unclear. Germline loops: CDR1 LNHNV, CDR2 YYDKDF (reference sequence). V was shortened by 5 bases and J by 0 bases, with 17 bases between the two germline ends. The CDR3 contains 17 residues.

This clone was observed a few times. The chain carries TRBV2 and TRBJ1-1; D is undetermined. Trimming shortened V by 8 bases and J by 5 bases, and 12 bases separated the two germline ends. The CDR3 contains 12 residues. Germline CDR1 and CDR2: SNHLY and FYNNEI. CDR3 loop: CASENLGTEAFF. The CDR3 region has the DNA TGTGCCAGCGAAAACTTGGGGACTGAAGCTTTCTTT. The whole variable domain, remainder taken from reference TRBV2 and TRBJ1-1, is EPEVTQTPSHQVTQMGQEVILRCVPISNHLYFYWYRQILGQKVEFLVSFYNNEISEKSEIFDDQFSVERPDGSNFTLKIRSTKLEDSAMYFCASENLGTEAFFGQGTRLTVV.

This clone was found a few times. The chain couples TRBV30 to TRBJ2-7, with D possibly TRBD1 on 7 matching bases. CDR1 GTSNPN and CDR2 SVGIG come from the germline V gene (reference sequence). Trimming pared 2 bases from V and 3 bases from J, leaving 14 bases between. This CDR3 spans 14 amino acids. CDR3 region: CAWSQGGKVYEQYF. Written as DNA, the CDR3 is TGTGCCTGGAGTCAGGGGGGAAAGGTCTACGAGCAGTACTTC.

This clone was detected only a few times. V and J are TRBV4-2 and TRBJ2-2, with D perhaps TRBD1 (5 bases). Trimming pared 5 bases from V and 4 bases from J, leaving 11 bases between. Per the germline V gene, CDR1 is LGHNA and CDR2 is YNFKEQ. There are 14 residues in the CDR3. CDR3 sequence: CASSTRQITGELFF. The CDR3 DNA reads TGTGCCAGCAGCACCCGACAGATCACCGGGGAGCTGTTTTTT.

This clone was picked up a small number of times. This chain connects TRBV4-3 to TRBJ2-3, with D uncertain. V dropped 0 bases and J dropped 4 bases, with 8 bases sitting between them. From germline, CDR1 is LGHNA and CDR2 YSLEER. This CDR3 has 14 residues. In DNA form, the CDR3 reads TGCGCCAGCAGCCAAGATAGCTGGGCAGATACGCAGTATTTT. Amino acids: CASSQDSWADTQYF.

The chain employs TRBV4-3 and TRBJ2-7; D may be TRBD1 (5 bases). Trimming removed 6 bases at V and 3 bases at J, with 15 bases between. Germline-derived CDR1 and CDR2 are LGHNA and YSLEER. CDR3 length equals 14 residues. CDR3 in amino acids: CASRTTQGSYEQYF. The DNA of the CDR3 is TGCGCCAGCAGAACAACCCAGGGAAGCTACGAGCAGTACTTC.

The chain has TRBV29-1 and TRBJ1-1; 8 positions match TRBD1. The CDR3 extends over 14 amino acids. Trimming cost V 7 bases and J 0 bases; bases outside gene matches: 7. Germline CDR1 SQVTM, CDR2 ANQGSEA. The CDR3: CSGVGQGLNTEAFF. CDR3 nucleotides: TGCAGCGGTGTTGGACAGGGCTTGAACACTGAAGCTTTCTTT.

The chain is built from TRBV29-1 and TRBJ2-7, with D unclear. The germline V gene has CDR1 SQVTM and CDR2 ANQGSEA. There are 12 residues in the CDR3. Between the trimmed V and J ends, which lost 5 bases and 2 bases, there was a span of 10 bases. The CDR3 reads CSVSTDPYEQYF. The CDR3 DNA reads as TGCAGCGTTTCTACAGACCCCTACGAGCAGTACTTC.